What follows are 6 T cell receptor beta chains derived from one specimen sequenced in a study of blood T cells in healthy people across ages. For the second PCR, which ran for about 7 to 11 cycles, a sample-barcoded 5' primer and a J-beta primer mix were used. TCRdb redid the calling of the 5' RACE reads with MiXCR, one entry per CDR3 protein. Of about 1.4 million distinct CDR3 sequences in the sample, approximately 60% are singletons; the top ten hold 5.5% to 8%. Specimen: blood. The source is a man aged 18 to 29 in good health.

This clonotype came up a few times. The chain couples TRBV7-8 to TRBJ2-1; 8 bases match TRBD1. V shed 4 bases, J shed 8 bases, and the junction held 1 base outside the gene matches. CDR1 is SGHVS and CDR2 is FQNEAQ in the germline V gene. The CDR3 runs 12 residues. Here the CDR3 reads CASSSGGHEQFF. In DNA form, the CDR3 reads TGTGCCAGCAGCTCAGGGGGCCATGAGCAGTTCTTC.

This chain uses TRBV29-1 with TRBJ2-6; TRBD2 matches at 8 bases. This CDR3 spans 16 amino acids. The V and J ends lost 7 bases and 1 base, in that order; junction bases with no gene match: 9. Germline V gene lookup returns CDR1 SQVTM and CDR2 ANQGSEA. CDR3 coding DNA: TGCAGCGCCTACGGGGGGGCAAAGTCTGGGGCCAACGTCCTGACTTTC. Translation: CSAYGGAKSGANVLTF.

This clonotype was picked up a small number of times. The V gene is TRBV20-1, the J gene TRBJ2-1; 8 nucleotides match TRBD2. Unmatched junction bases numbered 8, after V lost 6 bases and J lost 4 bases. CDR1 DFQATT and CDR2 SNEGSKA come from the germline V gene (reference sequence). This CDR3 spans 14 amino acids. The CDR3 protein is CSATTSGLYNEQFF. The CDR3 DNA is TGCAGTGCCACTACTAGCGGCCTTTACAATGAGCAGTTCTTC.

The table lists this clonotype with a few counts. V gene TRBV4-2 combines with J gene TRBJ2-3; TRBD2 aligns across 10 bases. The CDR3 is 19 residues long. V lost 3 bases, J lost 0 bases, and 12 bases stayed unmatched. The germline V gene has CDR1 LGHNA and CDR2 YNFKEQ. The CDR3 reads CASSHGLAGVARSTDTQYF. DNA for the CDR3: TGTGCCAGCAGCCATGGTCTAGCGGGAGTGGCGCGGAGCACAGATACGCAGTATTTT.

To note about this clonotype: A much larger clone differs from this one at a single base, so this may be a read error. The gene calls are TRBV12-3 or TRBV12-4 and TRBJ2-5; D is unresolved. Gene TRBJ2-1 matches the end of the DNA better, so the J call may be wrong. The length of the CDR3 is 12 residues. In nucleotides, the CDR3 is TGTGCCAGCAGTTTGGTCCAAGAGACCCAGTTCTTC. This codes for CASSLVQETQFF.

This clonotype was picked up many times. A read error may account for a junction end that differs from germline. J is TRBJ2-7 and V is TRBV27; 8 bases align to TRBD2. The CDR3 totals 13 residues. The germline CDR1 and CDR2 sequences are MNHEY and SMNVEV (reference sequence). Here the CDR3 DNA reads TGCGCCAGCAGTGCCGGGGGGGTATACGAGCAGTACTTC. This codes for CASSAGGVYEQYF.